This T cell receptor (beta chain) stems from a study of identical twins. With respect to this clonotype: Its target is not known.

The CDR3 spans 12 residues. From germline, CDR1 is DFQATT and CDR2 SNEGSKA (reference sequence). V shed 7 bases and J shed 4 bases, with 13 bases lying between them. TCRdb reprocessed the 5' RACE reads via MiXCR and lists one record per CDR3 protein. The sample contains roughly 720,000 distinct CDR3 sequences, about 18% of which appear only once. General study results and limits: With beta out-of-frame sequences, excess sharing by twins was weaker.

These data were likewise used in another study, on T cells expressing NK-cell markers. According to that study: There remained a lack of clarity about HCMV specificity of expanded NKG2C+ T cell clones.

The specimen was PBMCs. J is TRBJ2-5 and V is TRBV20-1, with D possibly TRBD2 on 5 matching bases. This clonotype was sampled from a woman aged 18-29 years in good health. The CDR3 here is CSGTGLGETQYF. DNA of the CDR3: TGCAGTGGGACGGGGTTGGGAGAGACCCAGTACTTC.